This is a list of T cell receptor beta chains from one sample in a study of response to subunit inactivated influenza vaccine. TCRdb redid the calling of the RT-PCR reads with MiXCR, one entry per CDR3 protein. The sample shows under 800,000 distinct CDR3 sequences, about 15% of them seen only once. Sample: PBMCs from blood, taken 14 to 15 days before vaccination. The receptors were sampled from a man in his forties or fifties who received an inactivated influenza vaccine. The CDR3 runs from the conserved cysteine through the conserved F or W. A D gene is named only where the DNA matches it firmly. Clone sizes are given selectively: once, few, many, or a class where the clone is expanded.

CDR3 DNA	CDR3 protein	clone size	V gene	J gene	D gene
TGCGCCAGCAGCGTAACCGGGACAATACAAGAGACCCAGTACTTC	CASSVTGTIQETQYF	.	TRBV5-1	TRBJ2-5	.
TGTGCCAGCAGTCTGCGGTGGGGCGCAGATACGCAGTATTTT	CASSLRWGADTQYF	many	TRBV7-2	TRBJ2-3	.
TGTGCCAGCAGCGTAGGAGGGGGCGAGGCAGATACGCAGTATTTT	CASSVGGGEADTQYF	few	TRBV9	TRBJ2-3	TRBD1
TGCAGCGTCACACCGCTTATTGGACAGGGAATGGTCGGTACGCAGTATTTT	CSVTPLIGQGMVGTQYF	.	TRBV29-1	TRBJ2-3	TRBD1
TGTGCCAGCTCACCGAGGGGGTTCGAGCAGTACTTC	CASSPRGFEQYF	.	TRBV18	TRBJ2-7	.
TGTGCCAGCAGCCTCTTACCGGGACTCAACACCGGGGAGCTGTTTTTT	CASSLLPGLNTGELFF	few	TRBV7-2	TRBJ2-2	.
TGCGCCAGCAGTGTGAGGGATGTAGGCACCGGGGAGCTGTTTTTT	CASSVRDVGTGELFF	many	TRBV5-1	TRBJ2-2	.
TGTGCCAGCATCACCCAGGGAAGGTACAATGAGCAGTTCTTC	CASITQGRYNEQFF	.	TRBV12-3/TRBV12-4	TRBJ2-1	.
TGTGCCAGCAGCCGCGCCTCGACGGTATACACTGAAGCTTTCTTT	CASSRASTVYTEAFF	many	TRBV6-2/TRBV6-3	TRBJ1-1	.
TGTGCCATCAGTGAGTCAGGCAGGGCGAACACCGGGGAGCTGTTTTTT	CAISESGRANTGELFF	few	TRBV10-3	TRBJ2-2	.
TGCAGCGTTGGCAAGGGGCAGAGCACAGATACGCAGTATTTT	CSVGKGQSTDTQYF	few	TRBV29-1	TRBJ2-3	.
TGTGCCAGCAGTGAGCGGGTTGGAGAGACCCAGTACTTC	CASSERVGETQYF	.	TRBV2	TRBJ2-5	.
TGTGCCAGCACCTTAGGACAGGGGATCATGAACACTGAAGCTTTCTTT	CASTLGQGIMNTEAFF	.	TRBV28	TRBJ1-1	TRBD1
TGCAGTGCTAGAGATCTCTATCAGCCCCAGCATTTT	CSARDLYQPQHF	few	TRBV20-1	TRBJ1-5	.
TGTGCCAGTAGTATAGGGTTTAACTATGGCTACACCTTC	CASSIGFNYGYTF	few	TRBV19	TRBJ1-2	.
TGTGCCAGCAGCGTAGAGCTAGCGGGAGTTTTCGGGGAGCTGTTTTTT	CASSVELAGVFGELFF	.	TRBV9	TRBJ2-2	TRBD2
TGTGCCACCAGCTGGAAACTCAAGGGAAGGTACGAGCAGTACTTC	CATSWKLKGRYEQYF	.	TRBV15	TRBJ2-7	.
TGTGCCAGCACTCCGATGGGGGTGGTTCCCTACAATGAGCAGTTCTTC	CASTPMGVVPYNEQFF	many	TRBV12-3/TRBV12-4	TRBJ2-1	.
TGTGCCAGCAGCCCGCCACGGGGCGCTTTCCTAGGGTCTGGGGCCAACGTCCTGACTTTC	CASSPPRGAFLGSGANVLTF	few	TRBV12-3/TRBV12-4	TRBJ2-6	.
TGTGCCAGCAGTCCGACCTGGGACACTGAAGCTTTCTTT	CASSPTWDTEAFF	.	TRBV12-3/TRBV12-4	TRBJ1-1	.
TGTGCCCGCTGTTTAGCGTACTTTTGGGGGCGGGAAAACATTCAGTACTTC	CARCLAYFWGRENIQYF	.	TRBV12-3/TRBV12-4	TRBJ2-4	.
TGTGCCAGCTCACCACAGTTGCGGAGCTCCTACAATGAGCAGTTCTTC	CASSPQLRSSYNEQFF	few	TRBV18	TRBJ2-1	.
TGTGCCAGCAGTCGTTATACGCGGGGACAAGAGACCCAGTACTTC	CASSRYTRGQETQYF	.	TRBV2	TRBJ2-5	.
TGCAGTGCTAGTAACGGGGGGAGCAATCAGCCCCAGCATTTT	CSASNGGSNQPQHF	.	TRBV20-1	TRBJ1-5	.
TGTGCCAGCAGCTCGATCAAGGGGGCAGGATACGAGCAGTACTTC	CASSSIKGAGYEQYF	.	TRBV5-5	TRBJ2-7	TRBD1
TGCAGTGGGGCCTCTCGGGGACATGCCGGCTACGAGCAGTACTTC	CSGASRGHAGYEQYF	.	TRBV20-1	TRBJ2-7	.
TGTGCCAGCAGTTACACAGGGGATCCCGTCTACGAGCAGTACTTC	CASSYTGDPVYEQYF	many	TRBV6-5	TRBJ2-7	TRBD1
TGTGCCAGCAGTTACGGGGGAAGGAATTCACCCCTCCACTTT	CASSYGGRNSPLHF	.	TRBV6-5	TRBJ1-6	.
TGTGCCAGCAGCTTAGTGGCGGGCGGATCCGGGGAGCTGTTTTTT	CASSLVAGGSGELFF	few	TRBV11-3	TRBJ2-2	.
TGTGCCAGCAGGGGACAGGGCCCAGATACGCAGTATTTT	CASRGQGPDTQYF	many	TRBV12-3/TRBV12-4	TRBJ2-3	TRBD1
TGTGCCAGCAGTTACTCGACAGGGAGCACAGATACGCAGTATTTT	CASSYSTGSTDTQYF	few	TRBV6-5	TRBJ2-3	TRBD1
TGTGCCAGCAGCTTAGACGCCAGGCAAATCGGTGAGCAGTTCTTC	CASSLDARQIGEQFF	many	TRBV11-2	TRBJ2-1	.
TGTGCCAGCAGCTTCGGGACTAGCGGGGGTGCTAATGAGCAGTTCTTC	CASSFGTSGGANEQFF	.	TRBV11-3	TRBJ2-1	TRBD2
TGTGCCAGCAGCTTGGTGGGCCACACAGATACGCAGTATTTT	CASSLVGHTDTQYF	few	TRBV7-2	TRBJ2-3	.
TGTGCCATCAGTGCTTCCCGGGTTAACTATGGCTACACCTTC	CAISASRVNYGYTF	.	TRBV10-3	TRBJ1-2	.
TGTGCCAGCAGTTTAAGGACAGGGTCCTCACCCCTCCACTTT	CASSLRTGSSPLHF	.	TRBV12-3/TRBV12-4	TRBJ1-6	TRBD1
TGTGCCAGCAGCGTAGAGGCGGGAGAGGGTTCCCCCAACCAAGAGACCCAGTACTTC	CASSVEAGEGSPNQETQYF	once	TRBV9	TRBJ2-5	TRBD2
TGTGCCAGCACCTTAACCGACGTGGGGCGTGAAGCTTTCTTT	CASTLTDVGREAFF	.	TRBV6-1	TRBJ1-1	.
TGTGCCAGCAGTTTTAAGGCGGGCTACGAGCAGTACTTC	CASSFKAGYEQYF	few	TRBV27	TRBJ2-7	.
TGTGCCAGCAGCGCGACTAGCGGAGGGGGCACAGATACGCAGTATTTT	CASSATSGGGTDTQYF	few	TRBV25-1	TRBJ2-3	TRBD2
TGTGCCAGCAGCGTAGTTGCTAGCGGGAGTAACGGGGAGCAGTACTTC	CASSVVASGSNGEQYF	many	TRBV9	TRBJ2-7	TRBD2
TGTGCCAGCAGCCCTCCTAACAGGGCTTCCGAGCAGTACTTC	CASSPPNRASEQYF	.	TRBV7-9	TRBJ2-7	.
TGTGCCAGCAGCTTAGGGGAGGGTTTTGGAGAGACCCAGTACTTC	CASSLGEGFGETQYF	.	TRBV7-9	TRBJ2-5	TRBD2
TGCGCCAGCAGTTACGGGACACCAAACTCCTACGAGCAGTACTTC	CASSYGTPNSYEQYF	few	TRBV5-1	TRBJ2-7	.
TGTGCCAGCAGCCTTTATCGCGGGAGGGCCGAAGGAATGGAGACCCAGTACTTC	CASSLYRGRAEGMETQYF	.	TRBV3-1	TRBJ2-5	TRBD2